The clone carrying this T cell receptor beta chain was observed a handful of times. TCRdb recomputed calls from the 5' RACE reads with MiXCR, one row per CDR3 protein. The profile shows some 300,000 distinct CDR3 sequences, approximately 8% of them singletons. The CDR3 spans 14 residues. Trimming took off 2 bases at V and 6 bases at J, with 13 bases between the two ends. Looked up from germline, CDR1 is SGHTA and CDR2 is FQGTGA. This sample was included in a study of T cells after yellow fever vaccination. The sequence came from a man younger than 35 who received the YFV17D yellow fever vaccine. The chain employs TRBV7-3 and TRBJ1-2; D not certain. Specimen: CD4+ T cells sorted from PBMCs, collected 5 days after the yellow fever booster vaccination. The CDR3 here is CASSLVAGSDGYTF. CDR3 nucleotide sequence: TGTGCCAGCAGCTTAGTAGCAGGCAGTGATGGCTACACCTTC.